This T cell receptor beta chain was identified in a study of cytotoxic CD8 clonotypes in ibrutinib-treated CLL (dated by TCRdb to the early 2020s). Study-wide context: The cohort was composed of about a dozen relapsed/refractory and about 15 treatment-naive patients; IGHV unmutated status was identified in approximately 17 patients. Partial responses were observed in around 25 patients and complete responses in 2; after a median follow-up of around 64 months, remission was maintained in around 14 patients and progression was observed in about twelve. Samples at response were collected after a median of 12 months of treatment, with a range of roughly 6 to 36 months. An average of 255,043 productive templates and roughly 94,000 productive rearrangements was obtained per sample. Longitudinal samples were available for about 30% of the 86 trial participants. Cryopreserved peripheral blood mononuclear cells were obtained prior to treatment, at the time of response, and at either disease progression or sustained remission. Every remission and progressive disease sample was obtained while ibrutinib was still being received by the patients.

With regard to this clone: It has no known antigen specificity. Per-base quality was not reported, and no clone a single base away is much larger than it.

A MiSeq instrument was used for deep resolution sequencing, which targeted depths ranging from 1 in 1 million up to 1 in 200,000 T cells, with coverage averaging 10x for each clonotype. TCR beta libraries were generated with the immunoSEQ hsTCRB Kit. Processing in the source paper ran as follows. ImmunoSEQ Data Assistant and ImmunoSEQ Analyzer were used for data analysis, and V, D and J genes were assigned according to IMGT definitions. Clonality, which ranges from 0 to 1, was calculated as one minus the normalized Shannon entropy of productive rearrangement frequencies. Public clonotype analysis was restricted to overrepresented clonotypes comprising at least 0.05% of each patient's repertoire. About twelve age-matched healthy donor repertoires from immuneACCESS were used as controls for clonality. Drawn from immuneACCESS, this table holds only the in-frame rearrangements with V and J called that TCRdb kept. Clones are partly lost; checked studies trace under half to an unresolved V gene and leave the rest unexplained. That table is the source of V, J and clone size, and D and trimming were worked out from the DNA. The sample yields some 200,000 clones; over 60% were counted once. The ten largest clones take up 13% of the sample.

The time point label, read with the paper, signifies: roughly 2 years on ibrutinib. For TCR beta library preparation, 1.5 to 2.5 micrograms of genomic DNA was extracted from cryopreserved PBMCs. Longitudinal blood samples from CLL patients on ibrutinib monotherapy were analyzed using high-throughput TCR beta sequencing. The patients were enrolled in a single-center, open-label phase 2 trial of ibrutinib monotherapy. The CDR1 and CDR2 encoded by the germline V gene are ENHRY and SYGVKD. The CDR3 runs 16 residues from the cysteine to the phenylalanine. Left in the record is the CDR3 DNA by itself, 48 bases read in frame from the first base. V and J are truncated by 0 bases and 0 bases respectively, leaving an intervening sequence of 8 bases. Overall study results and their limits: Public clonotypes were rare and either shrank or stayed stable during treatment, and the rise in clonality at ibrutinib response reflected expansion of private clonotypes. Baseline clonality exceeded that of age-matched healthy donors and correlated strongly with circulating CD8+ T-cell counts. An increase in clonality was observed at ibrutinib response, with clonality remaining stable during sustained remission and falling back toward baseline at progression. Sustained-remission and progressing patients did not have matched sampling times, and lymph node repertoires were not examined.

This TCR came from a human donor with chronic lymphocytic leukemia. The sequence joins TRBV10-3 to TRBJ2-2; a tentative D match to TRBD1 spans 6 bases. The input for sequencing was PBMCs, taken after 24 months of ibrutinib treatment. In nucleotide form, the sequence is TGTGCCATCAGTGAGTCTGGGGGCCCGAACACCGGGGAGCTGTTTTTT. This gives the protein CAISESGGPNTGELFF.